A selection of T cell receptor beta chains follows, all from one sample in a study of T cell responses to AZD1222 COVID-19 vaccine. Assay: immunoSEQ multiplex PCR; the TCRdb copy retains only in-frame clones and omits some. Of around 120,000 clones in the sample, nearly 90% were seen once. This specimen was peripheral blood, taken 28 days after the second AZD1222 dose. The receptor source for this set is an adult who received the AZD1222 COVID-19 vaccine. The CDR3 runs from the conserved cysteine through the conserved F or W. D genes are given only for firm matches. Expanded clones get a size class; other rows say once, few or many, or leave the size out.

d_gene: -
v_gene: TRBV18
j_gene: TRBJ2-2
abundance: -
CDR3nt: TGTGCCAGCTCACAAAAACAGGGCAACACCGGGGAGCTGTTTTTT
CDR3aa: CASSQKQGNTGELFF

d_gene: TRBD2
v_gene: TRBV5-1
j_gene: TRBJ2-7
abundance: -
CDR3nt: TGCGCCAGCAGCTATAGGACTAGCGGAGTTATGGAGGACAACGAGCAGTACTTC
CDR3aa: CASSYRTSGVMEDNEQYF

d_gene: TRBD1
v_gene: TRBV28
j_gene: TRBJ2-7
abundance: medium-sized
CDR3nt: TGTGCCAGCAGTTTATGCATAAGGACAGGGGGCTGCGAGCAGTACTTC
CDR3aa: CASSLCIRTGGCEQYF

d_gene: -
v_gene: TRBV28
j_gene: TRBJ1-1
abundance: -
CDR3nt: TGTGCCAGCAGCCTGTTCACAGCAGCTTTCTTT
CDR3aa: CASSLFTAAFF

d_gene: TRBD2
v_gene: TRBV27
j_gene: TRBJ2-3
abundance: -
CDR3nt: TGTGCCAGCAGCGCACTAGCGGGAGGGCCCACAGATACGCAGTATTTT
CDR3aa: CASSALAGGPTDTQYF

d_gene: -
v_gene: TRBV18
j_gene: TRBJ2-2
abundance: -
CDR3nt: TGTGCCAGCTCACCACCGGGGGGATCGAGCGGGGAGCTGTTTTTT
CDR3aa: CASSPPGGSSGELFF

d_gene: -
v_gene: TRBV4-3
j_gene: TRBJ1-1
abundance: -
CDR3nt: TGCGCCAGCAGCCTGACCTGGACAGCGAACACTGAAGCTTTCTTT
CDR3aa: CASSLTWTANTEAFF

d_gene: -
v_gene: TRBV5-6
j_gene: TRBJ1-1
abundance: -
CDR3nt: TGTGCCAGCAGGCCCACTGGAAACACTGAAGCTTTCTTT
CDR3aa: CASRPTGNTEAFF

d_gene: TRBD1
v_gene: TRBV3-1/TRBV3-2
j_gene: TRBJ1-2
abundance: -
CDR3nt: TGTGCCAGCAGCCTTCCGGGACAGGGGGGTTATGGCTACACCTTC
CDR3aa: CASSLPGQGGYGYTF

d_gene: TRBD1
v_gene: TRBV9
j_gene: TRBJ1-3
abundance: -
CDR3nt: TGTGCCAGCAGCGTAAGGGACAGTGGAAACACCATATATTTT
CDR3aa: CASSVRDSGNTIYF

d_gene: TRBD1
v_gene: TRBV30
j_gene: TRBJ1-2
abundance: -
CDR3nt: TGTGCCTGGAGTGTACATCCGGGACAGGGATATGGCTACACCTTC
CDR3aa: CAWSVHPGQGYGYTF

d_gene: -
v_gene: TRBV27
j_gene: TRBJ1-2
abundance: -
CDR3nt: TGTGCCAGTCGTCCCCTCGGGTTAGCTAACTATGGCTACACCTTC
CDR3aa: CASRPLGLANYGYTF

d_gene: -
v_gene: TRBV5-1
j_gene: TRBJ1-5
abundance: -
CDR3nt: TGCGCCAGCAGCTTGGGGACAAACAATCAGCCCCAGCATTTT
CDR3aa: CASSLGTNNQPQHF

d_gene: TRBD2
v_gene: TRBV30
j_gene: TRBJ2-1
abundance: -
CDR3nt: TGTGCCTGGAATGGACTAGCGGGACCTCATGGGGACACTGAGCAGTTCTTC
CDR3aa: CAWNGLAGPHGDTEQFF

d_gene: -
v_gene: TRBV7-3
j_gene: TRBJ1-1
abundance: -
CDR3nt: TGTGCCAGCAGCTTAGGGGGACCGAGTGAAGCTTTCTTT
CDR3aa: CASSLGGPSEAFF

d_gene: -
v_gene: TRBV11-3
j_gene: TRBJ2-3
abundance: many
CDR3nt: TGTGCCAGCAGTTTTCACACAGATACGCAGTATTTT
CDR3aa: CASSFHTDTQYF

d_gene: TRBD2
v_gene: TRBV4-2
j_gene: TRBJ2-1
abundance: once
CDR3nt: TGTGCCAGCAGCCGTGGGACTAGCGGGCGCTACAATGAGCAGTTCTTC
CDR3aa: CASSRGTSGRYNEQFF

d_gene: -
v_gene: TRBV4-1
j_gene: TRBJ1-6
abundance: -
CDR3nt: TGCGCCAGCAGCCATGACCCTAATTCACCCCTCCACTTT
CDR3aa: CASSHDPNSPLHF

d_gene: -
v_gene: TRBV6-1
j_gene: TRBJ1-5
abundance: -
CDR3nt: TGTGCCAGCAGTGCCGGGACATATCTGTCCGGCAATCAGCCCCAGCATTTT
CDR3aa: CASSAGTYLSGNQPQHF

d_gene: TRBD1
v_gene: TRBV9
j_gene: TRBJ1-6
abundance: -
CDR3nt: TGTGCCAGCAGCCGAACCCCCGGGACAGGGGGTTCCCTCCCCCTCCACTTT
CDR3aa: CASSRTPGTGGSLPLHF

d_gene: TRBD1
v_gene: TRBV28
j_gene: TRBJ1-1
abundance: few
CDR3nt: TGTGCCAGCAGTTTAATGCGGGGACAGCTTAACACTGAAGCTTTCTTT
CDR3aa: CASSLMRGQLNTEAFF

d_gene: -
v_gene: TRBV4-3
j_gene: TRBJ1-4
abundance: -
CDR3nt: TGCGCCAGCAGCCAAGATCGGAGGGGACGGGCTGAAAAACTGTTTTTT
CDR3aa: CASSQDRRGRAEKLFF

d_gene: -
v_gene: TRBV28
j_gene: TRBJ1-6
abundance: -
CDR3nt: TGTGCCAGCAGTTCATCTTGGACAGTTTGGGACTTT
CDR3aa: CASSSSWTVWDF

d_gene: -
v_gene: TRBV5-4
j_gene: TRBJ2-7
abundance: -
CDR3nt: TGTGCCAGCAGCTTGGGCTTGGACAGCCCCTACGAGCAGTACTTC
CDR3aa: CASSLGLDSPYEQYF

d_gene: -
v_gene: TRBV6-5
j_gene: TRBJ1-1
abundance: -
CDR3nt: TGTGCCAGCAGCCTCCAACCGGGGGACACTGAAGCTTTCTTT
CDR3aa: CASSLQPGDTEAFF

d_gene: TRBD2
v_gene: TRBV19
j_gene: TRBJ2-5
abundance: few
CDR3nt: TGTGCCAGTAGTGCCGGAGGACTAGCAAAAGAGACCCAGTACTTC
CDR3aa: CASSAGGLAKETQYF

d_gene: -
v_gene: TRBV11-3
j_gene: TRBJ1-4
abundance: -
CDR3nt: TGTGCCAGCAGCTTAACTACCGGGGGAACTAATGAAAAACTGTTTTTT
CDR3aa: CASSLTTGGTNEKLFF

d_gene: -
v_gene: TRBV14
j_gene: TRBJ1-1
abundance: -
CDR3nt: TGTGCCAGCAGACCTCTACTGAACACTGAAGCTTTCTTT
CDR3aa: CASRPLLNTEAFF

d_gene: -
v_gene: TRBV19
j_gene: TRBJ2-5
abundance: -
CDR3nt: TGTGCCAGTAGTGACAGATCGGGAGAGACCCAGTACTTC
CDR3aa: CASSDRSGETQYF

d_gene: TRBD1
v_gene: TRBV7-2
j_gene: TRBJ2-7
abundance: -
CDR3nt: TGTGCCAGCAGCTTAAGAGGGGGCGAAATCGGAGACGAGCAGTACTTC
CDR3aa: CASSLRGGEIGDEQYF

d_gene: -
v_gene: TRBV5-1
j_gene: TRBJ2-2
abundance: -
CDR3nt: TGCGCCAGCAAGGACCATAACACCGGGGAGCTGTTTTTT
CDR3aa: CASKDHNTGELFF

d_gene: -
v_gene: TRBV29-1
j_gene: TRBJ2-1
abundance: -
CDR3nt: TGCAGCGTTGATCGAAGTGGATCCTACAATGAGCAGTTCTTC
CDR3aa: CSVDRSGSYNEQFF

d_gene: -
v_gene: TRBV7-9
j_gene: TRBJ2-1
abundance: -
CDR3nt: TGTGCCAGCAGCTTAGCGACTCGCAAAGTCTCCTACAATGAGCAGTTCTTC
CDR3aa: CASSLATRKVSYNEQFF

d_gene: -
v_gene: TRBV4-1
j_gene: TRBJ1-4
abundance: -
CDR3nt: TGCGCCAGCAGCCAAGTAGGAGCAGGGAGAAGTGAAAAACTGTTTTTT
CDR3aa: CASSQVGAGRSEKLFF

d_gene: -
v_gene: TRBV18
j_gene: TRBJ1-3
abundance: -
CDR3nt: TGTGCCAGCTCACCACCACAGGGAACTGGAAACACCATATATTTT
CDR3aa: CASSPPQGTGNTIYF

d_gene: -
v_gene: TRBV7-2
j_gene: TRBJ2-3
abundance: -
CDR3nt: TGTGCCAGCAGCTTAGGCTTCACAGATACGCAGTATTTT
CDR3aa: CASSLGFTDTQYF

d_gene: TRBD1
v_gene: TRBV19
j_gene: TRBJ2-1
abundance: once
CDR3nt: TGTGCCAGTAGTAAGGCTCGGACAGGGCATGAGCAGTTCTTC
CDR3aa: CASSKARTGHEQFF

d_gene: -
v_gene: TRBV2
j_gene: TRBJ2-1
abundance: -
CDR3nt: TGTGCCAGCAGATTGGAGAGGACACCCCACAATGAGCAGTTCTTC
CDR3aa: CASRLERTPHNEQFF

d_gene: -
v_gene: TRBV19
j_gene: TRBJ2-2
abundance: -
CDR3nt: TGTGCCAGTAGTGTTCTACTAGCGAACACCGGGGAGCTGTTTTTT
CDR3aa: CASSVLLANTGELFF

d_gene: TRBD2
v_gene: TRBV5-1
j_gene: TRBJ2-7
abundance: -
CDR3nt: TGCGCCAGCAGCCCAGGACTAGCGGGAGTCGGGGAGCAGTACTTC
CDR3aa: CASSPGLAGVGEQYF

d_gene: TRBD2
v_gene: TRBV9
j_gene: TRBJ2-3
abundance: -
CDR3nt: TGTGCCAGCAGCGTAAGACTAGCGGGAGTCGATACGCAGTATTTT
CDR3aa: CASSVRLAGVDTQYF

d_gene: -
v_gene: TRBV28
j_gene: TRBJ2-1
abundance: -
CDR3nt: TGTGCCAGCCATCGGGGGCAGGCCCACAATGAGCAGTTCTTC
CDR3aa: CASHRGQAHNEQFF

d_gene: -
v_gene: TRBV2
j_gene: TRBJ2-6
abundance: few
CDR3nt: TGTGCCAGCAGTGGGCCCTCGTCCTCTGGGGCCAACGTCCTGACTTTC
CDR3aa: CASSGPSSSGANVLTF

d_gene: -
v_gene: TRBV6-6
j_gene: TRBJ1-1
abundance: -
CDR3nt: TGTGCCAGCAGTTACCCGACGGGGAGGAACACTGAAGCTTTCTTT
CDR3aa: CASSYPTGRNTEAFF

d_gene: -
v_gene: TRBV29-1
j_gene: TRBJ1-2
abundance: -
CDR3nt: TGCAGCGTCGAAGGGCCGGATGGCTACACCTTC
CDR3aa: CSVEGPDGYTF

d_gene: TRBD1
v_gene: TRBV7-2
j_gene: TRBJ2-2
abundance: -
CDR3nt: TGTGCCAGCAGCCCGAGGGACAGGGAACGCGGGGAGCTGTTTTTT
CDR3aa: CASSPRDRERGELFF

d_gene: -
v_gene: TRBV27
j_gene: TRBJ1-2
abundance: -
CDR3nt: TGTGCCAGCACTACAAGAACGGGGGCGTCAGGGGCTTTCTATGGCTACACCTTC
CDR3aa: CASTTRTGASGAFYGYTF

d_gene: -
v_gene: TRBV30
j_gene: TRBJ2-7
abundance: -
CDR3nt: TGTGCCTGGAGTTGGGACTCCTCCTACGAGCAGTACTTC
CDR3aa: CAWSWDSSYEQYF

d_gene: -
v_gene: TRBV6-5
j_gene: TRBJ1-6
abundance: -
CDR3nt: TGTGCCAGCAGTTACTCGACCAGGCTTGAGTCACCCCTCCACTTT
CDR3aa: CASSYSTRLESPLHF